Included here is one T cell receptor beta chain sequence, with context. Its antigen remains unidentified. Measured with immunoSEQ multiplex PCR; TCRdb has only the in-frame clones, and not every one. This table holds tens of thousands of clones, around 97% found once. The sample comes from a study of siplizumab effects on memory and regulatory T cells. The germline gives CDR1 MDHEN, CDR2 SYDVKM. CDR3 size: 13 residues. V was trimmed by 6 bases and J by 1 base, leaving 6 bases between them. Regarding the study as a whole: Mappable alloreactive CD4+ clones averaged approximately 69% Treg-derived with siplizumab versus approximately 25% in controls. Only a minority of proliferating CD4+ or CD8+ clones had an assignable naive or memory phenotype, with roughly 75-97% lacking one. Naive T cells looked more diverse than memory cells and looked like major alloresponse contributors.

The sequence was collected from a human donor in good health. The V gene is TRBV28, the J gene TRBJ2-2; no reliable D call. Sequenced input: naive CD8+ T cells sorted from blood. The CDR3 loop is CASSRENTGELFF. The CDR3 DNA is TGTGCCAGCAGCCGTGAGAACACCGGGGAGCTGTTTTTT.